These 19 T cell receptor beta chains were all obtained from the same sample, sequenced in a study of CD8 T cells in Susac syndrome. With random hexamers, roughly 0.45 to 1 ug RNA was reverse transcribed. TCRdb called the immunoSEQ multiplex PCR reads again in MiXCR, with one record for every CDR3 protein. The table includes 100,000 to 150,000 distinct CDR3 sequences, more than 90% detected once. The sequenced material came from CD4+ T cells from PBMCs. These receptor sequences come from a human donor in good health.

J is TRBJ2-1 and V is TRBV20-1; TRBD2 agrees at 7 bases. Germline values: CDR1 DFQATT, CDR2 SNEGSKA (reference sequence). V lost 4 bases, J lost 4 bases, and 7 bases stayed unmatched. The CDR3 consists of 14 residues. CDR3 coding DNA: TGCAGTGCTAAGATCGGACTAGGATACAATGAGCAGTTCTTC. Translation gives CSAKIGLGYNEQFF.

CDR3 sequence: CASSEFRGAGKAGELFF. Written as DNA, the CDR3 is TGTGCCAGCAGTGAGTTTAGGGGAGCAGGGAAAGCCGGGGAGCTGTTTTTT. The J gene is TRBJ2-2, the V gene TRBV2; the D call may be TRBD1 or TRBD2 (5 bases each). Germline assignment: CDR1 SNHLY and CDR2 FYNNEI. Trimming removed 3 bases at V and 6 bases at J, with 20 bases between. CDR3 length equals 17 residues.

This clonotype is a singleton in its sample. This chain links TRBV20-1 with TRBJ2-7; D not resolved. Trimming stripped 0 bases from V and 5 bases from J, with 14 bases between. Per the germline V gene, CDR1 is DFQATT and CDR2 is SNEGSKA (reference sequence). CDR3 length: 14 residues. The CDR3 sequence: CSAREAYQVHEQYF. The CDR3 DNA follows: TGCAGTGCTAGAGAGGCCTACCAAGTCCACGAGCAGTACTTC.

The chain uses TRBV18 and TRBJ2-7, with D uncertain. Trimming pared 4 bases from V and 2 bases from J, leaving 9 bases between. This CDR3 spans 13 amino acids. The V gene's germline CDR1 is KGHSH and CDR2 LQKENI. The CDR3, as DNA: TGTGCCAGCTCACGCGGTACAGCCTACGAGCAGTACTTC. It yields the protein CASSRGTAYEQYF.

V gene TRBV29-1 combines with J gene TRBJ2-5, with D possibly called TRBD1 or TRBD2 (5 bases each). The CDR3 runs to 14 residues. CDR1 SQVTM and CDR2 ANQGSEA come from the germline V gene. V gave up 2 bases and J gave up 4 bases, with 14 bases separating them. The CDR3 nucleotides read TGCAGCGTTGAAAGGGGTAGCGATACAGAGACCCAGTACTTC. Translation: CSVERGSDTETQYF.

CDR3 DNA: TGTGCCAGCAGCCTTCGTAGCGGGACTCCCTACGAGCAGTACTTC. Its protein product is CASSLRSGTPYEQYF. The chain uses TRBV3-1 and TRBJ2-7, with TRBD2 identical over 8 bases. Germline assignment: CDR1 LGHDT and CDR2 YNNKEL (reference sequence). V trimming: 4 bases; J trimming: 2 bases; junction bases outside the gene matches: 7. There are 15 residues in the CDR3.

CDR3 region: CATSREARVGGELFF. CDR3 nucleotide sequence: TGTGCCACCAGCAGAGAGGCAAGAGTAGGCGGGGAGCTGTTTTTT. The chain carries TRBV15 and TRBJ2-2; D unclear. Deletions cut 0 bases from V and 7 bases from J, with 12 bases between. From germline, CDR1 is LNHNV and CDR2 YYDKDF (reference sequence). CDR3 length: 15 residues.

The chain uses TRBV29-1 and TRBJ2-3, with TRBD2 matching over 7 bases. This CDR3 has 12 amino acids. The germline V gene encodes CDR1 SQVTM and CDR2 ANQGSEA. With V trimmed by 7 bases and J by 3 bases, 4 bases remained unmatched. CDR3 in DNA: TGCAGCGCTCATAGCGGGACAGATACGCAGTATTTT. Amino acids: CSAHSGTDTQYF.

This rearrangement joins TRBV25-1 to TRBJ2-7; TRBD2 might be the D (6 bases). V was pared by 4 bases and J by 2 bases, with 9 bases between. This CDR3 is 13 amino acids long. The germline gives CDR1 MGHDK, CDR2 SYGVNS. The DNA for the CDR3 is TGTGCCAGCAGTGTCCGGGAGACCTACGAGCAGTACTTC. This sequence encodes CASSVRETYEQYF.

This sequence joins TRBV6-5 and TRBJ2-4; D might be TRBD1 (5 bases). The V gene's germline CDR1 is MNHEY and CDR2 SVGAGI. The CDR3 contains 15 residues. Trimming took 0 bases from V and 8 from J, leaving 14 bases between them. The CDR3, as DNA: TGTGCCAGCAGTTACTCACCCAGGGCCCGGGACATTCAGTACTTC. It codes for CASSYSPRARDIQYF.

The chain employs TRBV7-9 and TRBJ2-1; D possibly corresponds to TRBD1 (6 bases). The CDR3 length is 15 residues. Trimming shortened V by 5 bases and J by 2 bases, and 13 bases separated the two germline ends. The germline CDR1 and CDR2 sequences are SEHNR and FQNEAQ (reference sequence). CDR3 loop: CASSRPGQTYNEQFF. The CDR3 coding sequence is TGTGCCAGCAGCCGCCCGGGACAAACCTACAATGAGCAGTTCTTC.

The chain recombines TRBV27 with TRBJ2-7, with D perhaps being TRBD1 or TRBD2 (5 bases each). This CDR3 is built from 14 residues. Germline V lookup: CDR1 MNHEY, CDR2 SMNVEV (reference sequence). The V gene lost 5 bases and the J gene lost 2 bases, with 13 bases spanning the gap. CDR3 nucleotides: TGTGCCAGCAGTCCCGGGACCGTCACCTACGAGCAGTACTTC. This translates into CASSPGTVTYEQYF.

V gene TRBV10-3 combines with J gene TRBJ2-5, with D tentatively TRBD1 (6 bases). CDR1 is ENHRY and CDR2 is SYGVKD in the germline V gene. The CDR3 length is 13 residues. Trimming took off 6 bases at V and 3 bases at J, with 11 bases between the two ends. This CDR3 is CAIRGTTKETQYF. In DNA, the CDR3 is TGTGCCATCAGGGGGACAACGAAAGAGACCCAGTACTTC.

This clonotype was recorded only once. The V gene is TRBV2, the J gene TRBJ2-5, with D hard to call. CDR3 length: 13 residues. Germline V CDR1 and CDR2: SNHLY, FYNNEI. The V and J ends lost 6 bases and 3 bases respectively, with 11 bases between them. The CDR3 DNA follows: TGTGCCAGCAGGGCCTGGGCGGAAGAGACCCAGTACTTC. Encoded protein: CASRAWAEETQYF.

The gene calls are TRBV30 and TRBJ2-1; 9 bases are a match to TRBD2. The trim removed 4 bases at V and 4 bases at J, leaving 5 bases unmatched. This CDR3 region has 14 residues. Germline V CDR1 and CDR2: GTSNPN, SVGIG (reference sequence). CDR3 amino acids: CAWKPAGGYNEQFF. CDR3 sequence (DNA): TGTGCCTGGAAGCCAGCGGGAGGATACAATGAGCAGTTCTTC.

The sample holds one count of this clonotype. The chain combines TRBV3-1 with TRBJ2-2, with 7 bases that match TRBD1. The V gene end was trimmed by 10 bases and the J gene end by 8 bases; junction bases not matched to a gene: 10. CDR3 length: 13 amino acids. CDR1 and CDR2 from the germline V gene are LGHDT and YNNKEL (reference sequence). The CDR3 DNA sequence: TGTGCCACCCACAGGGGCCCACCGGGGGAGCTGTTTTTT. Protein: CATHRGPPGELFF.

J is TRBJ1-1 and V is TRBV18; D may be TRBD1 (5 bases). The germline V and J ends were trimmed by 3 bases and 0 bases, with 11 bases remaining between them. This CDR3 has 15 amino acids. Germline CDR1 KGHSH, CDR2 LQKENI. This CDR3 reads CASSPLWGMNTEAFF. The CDR3 region has the DNA TGTGCCAGCTCACCCCTGTGGGGGATGAACACTGAAGCTTTCTTT.

V and J are TRBV7-2 and TRBJ2-2, with TRBD1 matching 9 bases. This CDR3 is built from 16 residues. J was trimmed by 0 bases and V by 3 bases; bases with no gene match: 2. Looked up from germline, CDR1 is SGHTA and CDR2 is FQGNSA. The CDR3 loop reads CASSLTGGPNTGELFF. CDR3 nucleotides: TGTGCCAGCAGCTTGACAGGGGGACCGAACACCGGGGAGCTGTTTTTT.

The CDR3 region is CATGEGRYGGYTF. CDR3 sequence (DNA): TGTGCCACCGGAGAGGGGCGGTACGGTGGCTACACCTTC. This chain uses TRBV6-1 with TRBJ1-2, with D maybe TRBD1 (5 bases). Trimming removed 10 bases at V and 7 bases at J, with 19 bases between. Germline lookup yields CDR1 MNHNS and CDR2 SASEGT. This CDR3 comprises 13 residues.